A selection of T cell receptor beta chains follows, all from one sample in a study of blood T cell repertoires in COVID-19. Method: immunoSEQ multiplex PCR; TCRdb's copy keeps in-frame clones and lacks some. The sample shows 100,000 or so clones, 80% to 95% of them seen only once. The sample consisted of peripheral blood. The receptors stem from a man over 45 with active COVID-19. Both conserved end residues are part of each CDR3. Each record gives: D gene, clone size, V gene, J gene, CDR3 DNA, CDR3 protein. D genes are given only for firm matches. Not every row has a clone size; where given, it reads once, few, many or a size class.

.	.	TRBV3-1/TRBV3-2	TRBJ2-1	TGTGCCAGCAGCCAAGGTAGTAGCTCCTACAATGAGCAGTTCTTC	CASSQGSSSYNEQFF
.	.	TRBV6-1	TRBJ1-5	TGTGCCAGCAGTGATCCAGGGAATCAGCCCCAGCATTTT	CASSDPGNQPQHF
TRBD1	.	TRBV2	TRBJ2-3	TGTGCCAGCCGCACAGGGGGCGGCCGAACAGATACGCAGTATTTT	CASRTGGGRTDTQYF
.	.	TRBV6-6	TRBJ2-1	TGTGCCAGCAGTGAGAGAGGGGGCAATGAGCAGTTCTTC	CASSERGGNEQFF
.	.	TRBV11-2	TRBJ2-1	TGTGCCAGCAGTAGTCTCGGGAGTCCGGGCAATGAGCAGTTCTTC	CASSSLGSPGNEQFF
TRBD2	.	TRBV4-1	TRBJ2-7	TGCGCCAGCAGCCAAGATACGACTAGCGGGAACTACGAGCAGTACTTC	CASSQDTTSGNYEQYF
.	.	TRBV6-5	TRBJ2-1	TGTGCCAGCAGTTACTCGGGGAGGTACGCGGGCGATGAGCAGTTCTTC	CASSYSGRYAGDEQFF
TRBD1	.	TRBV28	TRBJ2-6	TGTGCCAGCTACGGGACAGGGGACTCTGGGGCCAACGTCCTGACTTTC	CASYGTGDSGANVLTF
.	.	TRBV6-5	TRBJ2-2	TGTGCCAGCGCCGGGACCGGGGAGCTGTTTTTT	CASAGTGELFF
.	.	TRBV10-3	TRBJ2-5	TGTGCCATCAGTGAGTCCCCGGGACAAGAGACCCAGTACTTC	CAISESPGQETQYF
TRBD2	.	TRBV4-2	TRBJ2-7	TGTGCCAGCAGCCAAATTGTGACTAGCGGGGATTTCTACGAGCAGTACTTC	CASSQIVTSGDFYEQYF
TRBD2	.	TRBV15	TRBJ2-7	TGTGCCACCAGCAGAGATACTAGCGGGACCTCTGAGCAGTACTTC	CATSRDTSGTSEQYF
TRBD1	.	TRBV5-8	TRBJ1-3	TGTGCCAGCAGCTTCAGGGACAGCCGCTCTGGAAACACCATATATTTT	CASSFRDSRSGNTIYF
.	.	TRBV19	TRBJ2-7	TGTGCCAGTAGTATCCGGGACACCTACGAGCAGTACTTC	CASSIRDTYEQYF
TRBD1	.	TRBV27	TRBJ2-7	TGTGCCAGCAGTTTACGGACAGGGGGCGGTTCAAGCTCCTACGAGCAGTACTTC	CASSLRTGGGSSSYEQYF
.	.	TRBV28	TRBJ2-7	TGTGCCAGCAGTTTAGGCCAGGGAACCCACGAGCAGTACTTC	CASSLGQGTHEQYF
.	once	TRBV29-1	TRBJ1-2	TGCAGCGTTGAGACCGACAGAAACTATGGCTACACCTTC	CSVETDRNYGYTF
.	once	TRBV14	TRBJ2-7	TGTGCCAGCGCCATTTTAGCGCTGCCCTACGAGCAGTACTTC	CASAILALPYEQYF
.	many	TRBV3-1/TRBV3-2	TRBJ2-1	TGTGCCAGCAGCCAAGCGGGACTGCCTTCCTACAATGAGCAGTTCTTC	CASSQAGLPSYNEQFF
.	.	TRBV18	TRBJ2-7	TGTGCCAGCTCACCACGGGGGCAGGGCACCTACGAGCAGTACTTC	CASSPRGQGTYEQYF
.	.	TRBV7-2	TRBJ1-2	TGTGCCAGCAGCTCTTCAGTGGGAGAATACTATGGCTACACCTTC	CASSSSVGEYYGYTF
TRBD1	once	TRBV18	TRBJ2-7	TGTGCCAGCTCCCCGGACAGGGTTTCCTACGAGCAGTACTTC	CASSPDRVSYEQYF
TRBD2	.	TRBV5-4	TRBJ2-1	TGTGCCAGCAGCCCGCGGCTAGCGGGAGGGCCAATCTATGAGCAGTTCTTC	CASSPRLAGGPIYEQFF
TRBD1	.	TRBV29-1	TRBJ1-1	TGCAGCGTTGTGCAGGGGGCCCAAACTGAAGCTTTCTTT	CSVVQGAQTEAFF
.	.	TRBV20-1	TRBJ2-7	TGCAGTGCTAGTGAAGGGGCTGGGAAAAGCTCCTACGAGCAGTACTTC	CSASEGAGKSSYEQYF
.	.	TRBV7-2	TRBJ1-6	TGTGCCAGCAGCCAGGGGACGGGAAATTCACCCCTCCACTTT	CASSQGTGNSPLHF
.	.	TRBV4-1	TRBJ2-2	TGCGCCAGCAGCCAACCCGTGAGGGATCGGACCGGGGAGCTGTTTTTT	CASSQPVRDRTGELFF
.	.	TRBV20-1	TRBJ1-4	TGCAGTGCTTGGGGAGTTGAAAAACTGTTTTTT	CSAWGVEKLFF
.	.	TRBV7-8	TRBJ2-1	TGTGCCAGCAGCTTTGGCCGGACTCCGGGCCACAATGAGCAGTTCTTC	CASSFGRTPGHNEQFF
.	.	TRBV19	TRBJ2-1	TGTGCCACTAAACCAGGGGAGATGGTCGGCAATGAGCAGTTCTTC	CATKPGEMVGNEQFF
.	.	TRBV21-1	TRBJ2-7	TGTGCCAAATTACTAGCGGGAGCGGAAGAGCAGTACTTC	CAKLLAGAEEQYF
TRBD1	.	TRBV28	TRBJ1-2	TGTGCCAGCAGTTTACCGCGACAGGGGGCGGACTATGGCTACACCTTC	CASSLPRQGADYGYTF
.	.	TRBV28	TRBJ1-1	TGTGCCAGCAGGGGCTTGAACACTGAAGCTTTCTTT	CASRGLNTEAFF
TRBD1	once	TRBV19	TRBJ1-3	TGTGCCAGTAGTACCCATTTGGGACAACAGGGGAGCTCTGGAAACACCATATATTTT	CASSTHLGQQGSSGNTIYF
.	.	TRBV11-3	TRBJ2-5	TGTGCCAGCAGCTTAGACACCTATGGGACCCAGTACTTC	CASSLDTYGTQYF
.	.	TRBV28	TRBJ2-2	TGTGCCAGCAGTCTCGACTTGGGGGAGCTGTTTTTT	CASSLDLGELFF
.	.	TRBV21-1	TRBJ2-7	TGTGCCAGCAGCAAGTCAGGGCGCTCACACTACTACGAGCAGTACTTC	CASSKSGRSHYYEQYF
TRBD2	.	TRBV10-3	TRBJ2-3	TGTGCCATCAGTGATACCTCCGGGACTAGCGGCACAGATACGCAGTATTTT	CAISDTSGTSGTDTQYF
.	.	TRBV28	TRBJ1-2	TGTGCCAGCAGTAACCCCCAAGGGGGTCAAGGCTACACCTTC	CASSNPQGGQGYTF
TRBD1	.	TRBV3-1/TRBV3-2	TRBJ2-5	TGTGCCAGCAGCCAAGCAGGGGGCGAGACCCAGTACTTC	CASSQAGGETQYF
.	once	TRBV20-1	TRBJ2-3	TGCAGTGCTAGGCCTCAGGATACGCAGTATTTT	CSARPQDTQYF